This TCR beta chain was documented in a study of blood T cell repertoires in COVID-19. The wider study: Material from acute and convalescent COVID-19 was sourced from the United States, Italy and Spain. Nucleic acid was either cDNA or gDNA, and it came from T cells, B-cell-depleted T cells, or PBMCs.

Per the original data handling: Nucleated cell number was recorded as an estimate derived from reference gene primer amplification. Sequencing was performed with immunoSEQ multiplex PCR; in TCRdb, only in-frame clones are kept and a portion is missing. From that table come the V and J calls and clone size; the DNA was used to work out D and trimming. The sample holds 88,000 or so clones; 85% to 90% are singletons and the top ten take 3.5% to 4%. There are 14 residues in the CDR3. V gave up 4 bases and J gave up 0 bases, with 9 bases separating them. CDR1 and CDR2 from the germline V gene are SQVTM and ANQGSEA.

This sequence joins TRBV29-1 and TRBJ2-2; maybe TRBD1 (6 bases). The clonotype comes from a man aged 55 to 70 with acute or convalescent COVID-19. Sequenced material: peripheral blood. Here the CDR3 reads CSVGGPTNTGELFF. The CDR3 DNA reads TGCAGCGTTGGGGGGCCTACGAACACCGGGGAGCTGTTTTTT.